Only one count was recorded for the clone carrying this T cell receptor (beta chain). The data were taken from a study of T cell changes during pregnancy in multiple sclerosis. Produced via immunoSEQ multiplex PCR; TCRdb's table is partial and in-frame only. Counted here are 40,000 to 60,000 clones, around 92% occurring once; the ten biggest clones make up around 0.73%. The CDR3 is made up of 16 amino acids. Germline V CDR1 and CDR2: MGHDK, SYGVNS. V was trimmed by 2 bases and J by 6 bases, leaving 17 bases between them. The starting material was CD4+ T cells from peripheral blood mononuclear cells, obtained in the third trimester of pregnancy. The sequence came from a female donor with multiple sclerosis, enrolled in a pregnancy study. The V call is TRBV25-1, the J call TRBJ2-1; tentative D call: TRBD2 (5 bases). The CDR3 protein is CASSEISGGIVNEQFF. The CDR3 nucleotides are TGTGCCAGCAGTGAAATCTCAGGAGGAATCGTCAATGAGCAGTTCTTC.